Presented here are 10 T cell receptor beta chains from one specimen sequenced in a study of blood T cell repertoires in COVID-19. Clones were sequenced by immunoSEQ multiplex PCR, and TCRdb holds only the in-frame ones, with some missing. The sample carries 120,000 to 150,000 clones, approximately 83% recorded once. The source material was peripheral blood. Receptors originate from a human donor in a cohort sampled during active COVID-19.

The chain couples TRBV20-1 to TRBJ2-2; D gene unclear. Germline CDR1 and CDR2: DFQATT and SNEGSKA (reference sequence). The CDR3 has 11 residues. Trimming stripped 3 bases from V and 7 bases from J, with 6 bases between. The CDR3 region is CSASPHGELFF. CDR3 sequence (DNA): TGCAGTGCTAGTCCCCACGGGGAGCTGTTTTTT.

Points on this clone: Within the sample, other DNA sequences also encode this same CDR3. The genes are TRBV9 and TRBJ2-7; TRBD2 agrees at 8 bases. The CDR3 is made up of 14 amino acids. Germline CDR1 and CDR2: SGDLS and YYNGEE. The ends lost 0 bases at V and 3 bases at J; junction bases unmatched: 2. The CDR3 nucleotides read TGTGCCAGCAGCGTAGTAAGCGGGGGCTACGAGCAGTACTTC. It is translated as CASSVVSGGYEQYF.

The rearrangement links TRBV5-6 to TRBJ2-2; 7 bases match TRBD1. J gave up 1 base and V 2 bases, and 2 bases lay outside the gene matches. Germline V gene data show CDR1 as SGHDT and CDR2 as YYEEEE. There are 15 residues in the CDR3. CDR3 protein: CASSFRQGNTGELFF. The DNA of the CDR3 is TGTGCCAGCAGCTTCCGACAGGGGAACACCGGGGAGCTGTTTTTT.

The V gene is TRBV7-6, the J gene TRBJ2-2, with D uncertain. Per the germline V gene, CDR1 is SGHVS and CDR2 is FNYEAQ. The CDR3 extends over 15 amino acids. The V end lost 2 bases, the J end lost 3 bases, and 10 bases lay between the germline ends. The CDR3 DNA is TGTGCCAGCAGCTTATTCGATCCGGACACCGGGGAGCTGTTTTTT. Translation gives CASSLFDPDTGELFF.

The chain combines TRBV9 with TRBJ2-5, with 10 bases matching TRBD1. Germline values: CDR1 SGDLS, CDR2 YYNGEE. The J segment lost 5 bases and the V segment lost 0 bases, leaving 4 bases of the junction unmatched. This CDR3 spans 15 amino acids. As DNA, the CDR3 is TGTGCCAGCAGCGTAGGACAGGGGGCGCGGGAGACCCAGTACTTC. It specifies CASSVGQGARETQYF. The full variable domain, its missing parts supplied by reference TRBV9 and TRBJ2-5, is DSGVTQTPKHLITATGQRVTLRCSPRSGDLSVYWYQQSLDQGLQFLIQYYNGEERAKGNILERFSAQQFPDLHSELNLSSLELGDSALYFCASSVGQGARETQYFGPGTRLLVL.

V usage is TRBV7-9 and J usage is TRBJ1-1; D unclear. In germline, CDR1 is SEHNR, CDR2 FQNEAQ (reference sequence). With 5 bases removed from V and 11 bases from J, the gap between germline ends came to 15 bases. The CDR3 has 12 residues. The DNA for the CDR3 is TGTGCCAGCAGCACTGCCGGGCCGGGGGCTTTCTTT. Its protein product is CASSTAGPGAFF.

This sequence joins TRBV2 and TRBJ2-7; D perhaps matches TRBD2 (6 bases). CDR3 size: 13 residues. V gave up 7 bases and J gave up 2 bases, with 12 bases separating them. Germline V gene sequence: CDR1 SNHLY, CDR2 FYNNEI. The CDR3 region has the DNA TGTGCCAGCAATGGGGACTTTCCCTACGAGCAGTACTTC. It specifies CASNGDFPYEQYF.

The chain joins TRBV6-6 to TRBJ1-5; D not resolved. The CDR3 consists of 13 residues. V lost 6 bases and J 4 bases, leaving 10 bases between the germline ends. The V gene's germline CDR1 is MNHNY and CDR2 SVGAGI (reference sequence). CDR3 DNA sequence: TGTGCCAGCAGCTTTGACGGGAATCAGCCCCAGCATTTT. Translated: CASSFDGNQPQHF.

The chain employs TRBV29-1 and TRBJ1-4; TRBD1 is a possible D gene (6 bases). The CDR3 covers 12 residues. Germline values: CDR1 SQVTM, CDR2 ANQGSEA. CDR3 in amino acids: CSRGQPNEKLFF. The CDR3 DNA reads TGCAGTCGTGGACAGCCTAATGAAAAACTGTTTTTT.

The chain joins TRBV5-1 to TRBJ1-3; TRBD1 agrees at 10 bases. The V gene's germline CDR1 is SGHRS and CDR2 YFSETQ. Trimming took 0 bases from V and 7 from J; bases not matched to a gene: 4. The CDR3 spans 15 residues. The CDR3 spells CASSLAGQGSNTIYF. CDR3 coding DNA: TGCGCCAGCAGCTTGGCGGGACAGGGGTCGAACACCATATATTTT.